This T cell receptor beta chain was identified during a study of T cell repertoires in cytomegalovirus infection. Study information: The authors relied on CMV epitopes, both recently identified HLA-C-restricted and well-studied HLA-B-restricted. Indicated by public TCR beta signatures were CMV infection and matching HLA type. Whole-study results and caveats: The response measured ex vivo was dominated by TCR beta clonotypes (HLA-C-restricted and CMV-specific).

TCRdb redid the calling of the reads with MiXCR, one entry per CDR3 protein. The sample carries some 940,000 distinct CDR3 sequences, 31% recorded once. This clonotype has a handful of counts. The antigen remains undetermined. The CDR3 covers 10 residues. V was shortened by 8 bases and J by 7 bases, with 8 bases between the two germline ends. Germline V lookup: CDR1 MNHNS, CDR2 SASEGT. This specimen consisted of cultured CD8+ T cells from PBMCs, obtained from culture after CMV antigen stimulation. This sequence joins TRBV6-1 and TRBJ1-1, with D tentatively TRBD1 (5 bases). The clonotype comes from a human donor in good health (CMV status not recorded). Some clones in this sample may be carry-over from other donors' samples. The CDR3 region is CASLGVEAFF. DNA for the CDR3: TGTGCCAGCCTGGGGGTTGAAGCTTTCTTT.